This entry lists 18 T cell receptor beta chains sequenced from one sample in a study of T cell responses to AZD1222 COVID-19 vaccine. The data were produced by immunoSEQ multiplex PCR, yet TCRdb's version contains in-frame clones alone and is incomplete. This table holds 85,000 to 90,000 clones, more than 75% found once. Here the sequenced sample was peripheral blood, taken on day 0 of MenACWY control vaccination. The receptors were gathered from an adult in good health.

The chain couples TRBV7-2 to TRBJ1-4; 7 bases are a match to TRBD1. J gave up 7 bases and V 7 bases, and 9 bases lay outside the gene matches. CDR1 is SGHTA, CDR2 FQGNSA, per germline. The CDR3 spans 14 residues. As DNA, the CDR3 is TGTGCCAGCACCCGACAGGGAGGAGTTGAAAAACTGTTTTTT. Translated: CASTRQGGVEKLFF. The full variable domain, its missing parts supplied by reference TRBV7-2 and TRBJ1-4, is GAGVSQSPSNKVTEKGKDVELRCDPISGHTALYWYRQSLGQGLEFLIYFQGNSAPDKSGLPSDRFSAERTGGSVSTLTIQRTQQEDSAVYLCASTRQGGVEKLFFGSGTQLSVL.

The chain has TRBV28 and TRBJ1-1; D is unclear. V was shortened by 2 bases and J by 14 bases, with 12 bases between the two germline ends. Germline assignment: CDR1 MDHEN and CDR2 SYDVKM. This CDR3 spans 11 amino acids. This CDR3 reads CASSLRSPSFF. The DNA of the CDR3 is TGTGCCAGCAGTTTACGAAGCCCTTCCTTCTTT.

The chain recombines TRBV21-1 with TRBJ2-3; the table assigns TRBD1, which was not confirmed against the DNA. TRBV21-1 is a pseudogene locus. The length of the CDR3 is 19 residues. In DNA, the CDR3 is TGTGCCAGCACCAAAGATGGGATCGGGCTGACAGACAGCACAGATACGCAGTATTTT. Protein product: CASTKDGIGLTDSTDTQYF.

V usage is TRBV29-1 and J usage is TRBJ1-1, with D perhaps matching TRBD1 (5 bases). V gave up 3 bases and J gave up 0 bases, with 11 bases separating them. The CDR3 spans 14 residues. CDR1 is SQVTM, CDR2 ANQGSEA, per germline. The CDR3 nucleotides read TGCAGCGTTGAGAACAGGAACCTGAACACTGAAGCTTTCTTT. Translation gives CSVENRNLNTEAFF.

This rearrangement joins TRBV6-2 or TRBV6-3 to TRBJ1-1; unclear D gene. Trimming cost V 2 bases and J 4 bases, with 8 bases left between them. Germline V gene data show CDR1 as MNHEY and CDR2 as SVGEGT. CDR3 size: 13 residues. Here the CDR3 DNA reads TGTGCCAGCAGTTACGGCGGTAGCACTGAAGCTTTCTTT. It yields the protein CASSYGGSTEAFF.

The chain links TRBV28 to TRBJ1-4; D not resolved. Trimming left V 3 bases short and J 7 bases short, with 15 bases between. CDR1 and CDR2 (germline): MDHEN, SYDVKM. The CDR3 loop spans 15 amino acids. This chain's CDR3 is CASSLPRVRGEKLFF. CDR3 coding DNA: TGTGCCAGCAGTTTGCCGCGGGTCCGGGGTGAAAAACTGTTTTTT.

V gene TRBV10-1 combines with J gene TRBJ2-3; no clear D gene. The CDR3 consists of 15 residues. Germline CDR1 WNHNN, CDR2 SYGVQD (reference sequence). The V end lost 2 bases, the J end lost 2 bases, and 11 bases lay between the germline ends. The CDR3 is CASSESRVPTDTQYF. As DNA, the CDR3 is TGCGCCAGCAGTGAGAGTAGAGTGCCCACAGATACGCAGTATTTT.

The V gene is TRBV3-1 (or the pseudogene TRBV3-2), the J gene TRBJ2-1, with D unresolved. CDR1 and CDR2 (germline): LGHDT, YNNKEL (reference sequence). V lost 4 bases to trimming and J lost 5 bases, with 15 bases between them. The CDR3 covers 15 residues. The CDR3: CASSRGGSGHNEQFF. The CDR3 nucleotides read TGTGCCAGCAGCCGCGGCGGTTCCGGGCACAATGAGCAGTTCTTC.

The J gene is TRBJ2-5, the V gene TRBV5-1, with D unresolved. This CDR3 spans 16 amino acids. Trimming took off 1 base at V and 5 bases at J, with 18 bases between the two ends. CDR1 and CDR2 from the germline V gene are SGHRS and YFSETQ. The CDR3 sequence is CASSLQTDSAWETQYF. In nucleotides, the CDR3 is TGCGCCAGCAGCTTGCAAACAGATTCAGCCTGGGAGACCCAGTACTTC.

This clone was seen once. The chain combines TRBV4-3 with TRBJ1-4, with D perhaps matching TRBD1 (6 bases). Trimming shortened V by 4 bases and J by 2 bases, and 17 bases separated the two germline ends. Germline CDR1 and CDR2: LGHNA and YSLEER. The CDR3 is made up of 17 amino acids. The DNA of the CDR3 is TGCGCCAGCAGCCTCAACGCGGGGGCGCAGACTAATGAAAAACTGTTTTTT. Amino acids: CASSLNAGAQTNEKLFF.

The J gene is TRBJ2-3, the V gene TRBV7-9; the D is unclear. Trimming cost V 2 bases and J 7 bases, with 4 bases left between them. The V gene's germline CDR1 is SEHNR and CDR2 FQNEAQ (reference sequence). The CDR3 contains 11 residues. The DNA of the CDR3 is TGTGCCAGCAGCTTAAGCAATACGCAGTATTTT. This encodes CASSLSNTQYF.

This chain's CDR3 is CASSLERGGTQYF. In DNA, the CDR3 is TGTGCCAGCAGCTTAGAGCGCGGGGGGACGCAGTATTTT. The V and J genes are TRBV11-2 and TRBJ2-3; 8 bases agree with TRBD2. CDR1 is SGHAT and CDR2 is FQNNGV in the germline V gene. J gave up 9 bases and V 0 bases, and 2 bases lay outside the gene matches. The length of the CDR3 is 13 residues.

The gene calls are TRBV11-2 and TRBJ2-7; D may correspond to TRBD1 or TRBD2 (5 bases each). V was pared by 1 base and J by 0 bases, with 7 bases between. The germline CDR1 and CDR2 sequences are SGHAT and FQNNGV. There are 14 residues in the CDR3. The CDR3, as DNA: TGTGCCAGCAGCTTAGTGGGACCCTCCTACGAGCAGTACTTC. It specifies CASSLVGPSYEQYF.

The chain recombines TRBV28 with TRBJ1-6; TRBD1 agrees at 10 bases. With 0 bases clipped from V and 5 bases from J, the junction kept 1 base outside the gene matches. This CDR3 has 16 residues. The germline gives CDR1 MDHEN, CDR2 SYDVKM. CDR3: CASSLWGTGDNSPLHF. Here the CDR3 DNA reads TGTGCCAGCAGTTTATGGGGGACAGGGGATAATTCACCCCTCCACTTT.

The V call is TRBV10-3, the J call TRBJ1-1; TRBD1 matches at 12 bases. Trimming at V came to 4 bases and at J to 5 bases, leaving 5 bases not matched to a gene. CDR1 is ENHRY, CDR2 SYGVKD, per germline. The CDR3 is 15 amino acids. CDR3 DNA sequence: TGTGCCATCAGTGGGGGACAGGGGGCGAAAACTGAAGCTTTCTTT. Protein sequence: CAISGGQGAKTEAFF.

V gene TRBV19 combines with J gene TRBJ2-5, with D unclear. In germline, CDR1 is LNHDA, CDR2 SQIVND (reference sequence). V was clipped by 3 bases and J by 1 base, with 12 bases between them. The CDR3 extends over 15 amino acids. The CDR3 DNA is TGTGCCAGTAGTATGAGAACCAGACCCCAAGAGACCCAGTACTTC. As protein: CASSMRTRPQETQYF.

V usage is TRBV6-2 or TRBV6-3 and J usage is TRBJ1-5; no firm D call. Trimming took 5 bases from V and 3 from J, leaving 14 bases between them. Germline V lookup: CDR1 MNHEY, CDR2 SVGEGT. The CDR3 is 15 residues long. In DNA, the CDR3 is TGTGCCAGCAGTCTCGGATTGTCGGACAATCAGCCCCAGCATTTT. Translating gives CASSLGLSDNQPQHF.

This chain uses TRBV6-4 with TRBJ2-7; D is ambiguous. Trimming removed 0 bases from V and 4 bases from J, with 13 bases in between. CDR1 is MRHNA and CDR2 is SNTAGT in the germline V gene. The CDR3 consists of 15 residues. The CDR3 DNA reads as TGTGCCAGCAGTGACTCGCCGGCGTTTCCTTACGAGCAGTACTTC. Amino acid sequence: CASSDSPAFPYEQYF.